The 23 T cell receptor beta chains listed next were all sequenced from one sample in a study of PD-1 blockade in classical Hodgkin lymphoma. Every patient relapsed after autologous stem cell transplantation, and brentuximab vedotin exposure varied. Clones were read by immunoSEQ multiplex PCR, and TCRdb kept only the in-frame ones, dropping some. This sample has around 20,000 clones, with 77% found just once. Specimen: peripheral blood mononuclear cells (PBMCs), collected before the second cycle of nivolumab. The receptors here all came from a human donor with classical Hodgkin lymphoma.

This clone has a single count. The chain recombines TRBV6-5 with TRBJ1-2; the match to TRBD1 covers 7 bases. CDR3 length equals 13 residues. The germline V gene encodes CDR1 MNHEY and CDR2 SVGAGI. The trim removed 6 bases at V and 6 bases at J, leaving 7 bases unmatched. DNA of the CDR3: TGTGCCAGCAGATCGACAGGGTATGATGGCTACACCTTC. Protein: CASRSTGYDGYTF.

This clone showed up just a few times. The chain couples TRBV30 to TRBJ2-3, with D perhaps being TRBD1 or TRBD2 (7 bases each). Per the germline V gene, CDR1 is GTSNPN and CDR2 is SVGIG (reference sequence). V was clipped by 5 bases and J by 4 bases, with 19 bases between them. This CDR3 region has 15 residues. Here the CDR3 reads CAWATLQGRADTQYF. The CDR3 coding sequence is TGTGCCTGGGCGACTTTACAGGGGAGGGCAGATACGCAGTATTTT.

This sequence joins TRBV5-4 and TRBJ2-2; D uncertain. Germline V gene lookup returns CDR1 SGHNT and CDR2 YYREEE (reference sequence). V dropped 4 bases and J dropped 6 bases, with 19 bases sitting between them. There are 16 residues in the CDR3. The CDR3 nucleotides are TGTGCCAGCAGCCTTGAATACGACGCGGCGGCCGGGGAGCTGTTTTTT. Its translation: CASSLEYDAAAGELFF. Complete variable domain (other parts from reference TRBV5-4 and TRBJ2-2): ETGVTQSPTHLIKTRGQQVTLRCSSQSGHNTVSWYQQALGQGPQFIFQYYREEENGRGNFPPRFSGLQFPNYSSELNVNALELDDSALYLCASSLEYDAAAGELFFGEGSRLTVL.

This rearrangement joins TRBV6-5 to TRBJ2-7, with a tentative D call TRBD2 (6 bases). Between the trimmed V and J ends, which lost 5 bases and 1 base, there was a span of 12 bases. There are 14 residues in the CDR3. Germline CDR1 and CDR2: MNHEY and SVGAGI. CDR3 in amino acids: CASSPAGFSYEQYF. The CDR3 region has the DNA TGTGCCAGCAGTCCGGCGGGATTTTCCTACGAGCAGTACTTC.

CDR3 sequence: CASSESRIPRSRLKTQYF. For the CDR3, the DNA is TGCGCCAGCAGTGAGTCGAGGATTCCGCGGTCTCGCCTAAAGACCCAGTACTTC. The chain combines TRBV10-2 with TRBJ2-5; the D is unclear. V lost 0 bases to trimming and J lost 6 bases, with 23 bases between them. The CDR3 runs 18 residues. Germline V gene data show CDR1 as WSHSY and CDR2 as SAAADI.

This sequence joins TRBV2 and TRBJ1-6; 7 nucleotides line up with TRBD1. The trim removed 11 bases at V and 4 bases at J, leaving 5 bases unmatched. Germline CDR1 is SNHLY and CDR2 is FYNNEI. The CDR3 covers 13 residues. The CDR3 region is CASGTEYNSPLHF. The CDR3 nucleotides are TGTGCCTCGGGGACAGAGTATAATTCACCCCTCCACTTT.

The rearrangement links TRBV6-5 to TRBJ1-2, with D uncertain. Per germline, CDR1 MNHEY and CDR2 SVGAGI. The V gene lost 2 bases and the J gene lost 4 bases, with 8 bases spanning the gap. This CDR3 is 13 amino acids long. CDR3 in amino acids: CASSYGEGYGYTF. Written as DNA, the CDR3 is TGTGCCAGCAGTTACGGGGAGGGCTATGGCTACACCTTC.

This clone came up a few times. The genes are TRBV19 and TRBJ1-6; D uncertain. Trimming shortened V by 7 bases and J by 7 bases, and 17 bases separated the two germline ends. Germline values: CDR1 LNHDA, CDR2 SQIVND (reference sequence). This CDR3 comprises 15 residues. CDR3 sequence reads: CASMRTRAGNSPLHF. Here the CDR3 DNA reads TGTGCCAGTATGCGGACCCGCGCCGGAAATTCACCCCTCCACTTT.

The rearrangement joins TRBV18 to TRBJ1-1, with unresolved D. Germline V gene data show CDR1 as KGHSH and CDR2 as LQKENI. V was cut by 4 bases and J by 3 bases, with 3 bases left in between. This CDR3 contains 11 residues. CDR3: CASSLYTEAFF. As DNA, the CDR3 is TGTGCCAGCTCACTGTACACTGAAGCTTTCTTT.

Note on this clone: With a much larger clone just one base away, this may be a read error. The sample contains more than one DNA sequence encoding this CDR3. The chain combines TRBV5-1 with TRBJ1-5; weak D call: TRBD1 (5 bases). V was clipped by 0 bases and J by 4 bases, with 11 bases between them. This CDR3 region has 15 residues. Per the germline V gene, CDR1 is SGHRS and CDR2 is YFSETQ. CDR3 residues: CASSLVGGSNQPQHF. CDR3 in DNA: TGCGCCAGCAGCTTGGTGGGGGGGTCGAATCAGCCCCAGCATTTT.

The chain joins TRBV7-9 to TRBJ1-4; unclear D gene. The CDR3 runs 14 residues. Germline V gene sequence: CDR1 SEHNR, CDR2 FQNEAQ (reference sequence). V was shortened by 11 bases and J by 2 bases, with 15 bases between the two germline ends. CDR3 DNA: TGTGCCGCTACATGGACCGCGACTAATGAAAAACTGTTTTTT. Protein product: CAATWTATNEKLFF.

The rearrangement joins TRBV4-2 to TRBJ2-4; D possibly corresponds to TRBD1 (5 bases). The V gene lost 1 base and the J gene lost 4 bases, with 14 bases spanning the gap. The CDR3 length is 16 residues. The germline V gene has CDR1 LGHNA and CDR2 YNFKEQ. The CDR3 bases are TGTGCCAGCAGCCAAGGTTTCGGCCAGGGTAAAAACATTCAGTACTTC. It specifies CASSQGFGQGKNIQYF.

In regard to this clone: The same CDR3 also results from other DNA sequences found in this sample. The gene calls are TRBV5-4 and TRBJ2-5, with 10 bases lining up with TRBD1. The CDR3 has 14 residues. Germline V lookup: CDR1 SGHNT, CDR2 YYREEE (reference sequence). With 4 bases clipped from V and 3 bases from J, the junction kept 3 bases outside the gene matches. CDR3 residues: CASSLGQGKETQYF. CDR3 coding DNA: TGTGCCAGCAGCCTGGGACAGGGGAAAGAGACCCAGTACTTC.

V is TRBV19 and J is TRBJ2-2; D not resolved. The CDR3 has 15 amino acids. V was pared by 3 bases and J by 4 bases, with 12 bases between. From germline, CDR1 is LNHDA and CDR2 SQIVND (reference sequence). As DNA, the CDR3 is TGTGCCAGTAGTATCATCGAGGTAGCCACCGGGGAGCTGTTTTTT. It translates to CASSIIEVATGELFF.

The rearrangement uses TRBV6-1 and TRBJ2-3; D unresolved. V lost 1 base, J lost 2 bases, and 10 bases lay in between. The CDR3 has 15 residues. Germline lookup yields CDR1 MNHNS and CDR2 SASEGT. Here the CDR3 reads CASSEGPAVTDTQYF. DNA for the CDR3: TGTGCCAGCAGTGAAGGGCCTGCTGTCACAGATACGCAGTATTTT.

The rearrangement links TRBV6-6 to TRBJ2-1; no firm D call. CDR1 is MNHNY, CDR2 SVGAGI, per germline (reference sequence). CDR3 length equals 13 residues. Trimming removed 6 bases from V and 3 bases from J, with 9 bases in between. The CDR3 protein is CASSLTDYNEQFF. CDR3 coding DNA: TGTGCCAGCAGCCTGACGGACTACAATGAGCAGTTCTTC.

DNA of the CDR3: TGTGCCAGCGACGACAGGGGGACGTACGAGCAGTACTTC. Translated, it gives CASDDRGTYEQYF. The chain couples TRBV2 to TRBJ2-7, with 9 bases that match TRBD1. Germline V lookup: CDR1 SNHLY, CDR2 FYNNEI. This CDR3 comprises 13 residues. Unmatched junction bases numbered 6, after V lost 8 bases and J lost 4 bases.

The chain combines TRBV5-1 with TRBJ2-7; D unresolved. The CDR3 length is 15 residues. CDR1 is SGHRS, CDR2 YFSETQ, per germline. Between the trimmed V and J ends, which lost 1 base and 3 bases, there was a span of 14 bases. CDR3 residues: CASSLNVQPLYEQYF. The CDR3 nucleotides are TGCGCCAGCAGCTTGAACGTACAGCCTCTCTACGAGCAGTACTTC.

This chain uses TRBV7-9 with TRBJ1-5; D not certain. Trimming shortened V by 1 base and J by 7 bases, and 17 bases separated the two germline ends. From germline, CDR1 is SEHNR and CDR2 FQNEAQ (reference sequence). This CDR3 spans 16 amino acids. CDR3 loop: CASSLGKGPFEQPQHF. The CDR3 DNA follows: TGTGCCAGCAGCTTAGGCAAGGGCCCCTTCGAGCAGCCCCAGCATTTT.

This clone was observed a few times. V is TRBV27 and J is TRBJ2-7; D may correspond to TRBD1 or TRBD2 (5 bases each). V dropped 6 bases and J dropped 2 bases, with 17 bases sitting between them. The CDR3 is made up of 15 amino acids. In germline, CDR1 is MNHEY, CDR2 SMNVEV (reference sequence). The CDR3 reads CASSRTGTGPYEQYF. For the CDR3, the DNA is TGTGCCAGCAGCCGGACCGGGACGGGGCCCTACGAGCAGTACTTC.

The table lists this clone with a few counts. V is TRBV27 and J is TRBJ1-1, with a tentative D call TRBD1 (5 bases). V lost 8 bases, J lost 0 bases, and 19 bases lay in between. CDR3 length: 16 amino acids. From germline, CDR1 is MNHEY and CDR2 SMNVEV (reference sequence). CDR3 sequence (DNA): TGTGCCAGCGGCCAACTTATGGGACGGATGAACACTGAAGCTTTCTTT. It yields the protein CASGQLMGRMNTEAFF.

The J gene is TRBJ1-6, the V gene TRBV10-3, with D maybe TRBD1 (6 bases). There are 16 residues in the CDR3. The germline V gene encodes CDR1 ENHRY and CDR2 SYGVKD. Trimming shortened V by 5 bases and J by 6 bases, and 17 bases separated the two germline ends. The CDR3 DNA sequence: TGTGCCATCAGTAACCCGGACAGAGAAGTTAATTCACCCCTCCACTTT. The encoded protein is CAISNPDREVNSPLHF.

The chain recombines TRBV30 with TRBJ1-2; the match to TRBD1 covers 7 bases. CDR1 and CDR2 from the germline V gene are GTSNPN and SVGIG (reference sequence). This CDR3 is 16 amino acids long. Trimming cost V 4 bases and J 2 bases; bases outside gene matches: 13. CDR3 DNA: TGTGCCTGGAAACAGCCCAATCCGACAGGGAACTATGGCTACACCTTC. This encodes CAWKQPNPTGNYGYTF.